This entry is about one TCR beta chain. Approximately 9.1 milliliters was the volume of peripheral blood drawn from each donor. These data are taken from a study of blood T cells in healthy people across ages. Germline loops: CDR1 KGHSH, CDR2 LQKENI. Trimming took 6 bases from V and 3 from J; bases not matched to a gene: 15. This CDR3 has 17 amino acids. A J-beta primer mix and a sample-barcoded 5' primer were used in a second PCR of roughly 6 to 11 cycles. TCRdb recomputed calls from the 5' RACE reads with MiXCR, one row per CDR3 protein. The sample has some 1.5 million distinct CDR3 sequences; 28% are singletons.

This TCR was recovered from a woman in her 30s in good health. The rearrangement links TRBV18 to TRBJ2-3, with TRBD2 matching 7 bases. The sample comprised blood. In DNA, the CDR3 is TGTGCCAGCTCGCAACCGGGGAGGGCGCAGCGGACAGATACGCAGTATTTT. Its protein is CASSQPGRAQRTDTQYF.